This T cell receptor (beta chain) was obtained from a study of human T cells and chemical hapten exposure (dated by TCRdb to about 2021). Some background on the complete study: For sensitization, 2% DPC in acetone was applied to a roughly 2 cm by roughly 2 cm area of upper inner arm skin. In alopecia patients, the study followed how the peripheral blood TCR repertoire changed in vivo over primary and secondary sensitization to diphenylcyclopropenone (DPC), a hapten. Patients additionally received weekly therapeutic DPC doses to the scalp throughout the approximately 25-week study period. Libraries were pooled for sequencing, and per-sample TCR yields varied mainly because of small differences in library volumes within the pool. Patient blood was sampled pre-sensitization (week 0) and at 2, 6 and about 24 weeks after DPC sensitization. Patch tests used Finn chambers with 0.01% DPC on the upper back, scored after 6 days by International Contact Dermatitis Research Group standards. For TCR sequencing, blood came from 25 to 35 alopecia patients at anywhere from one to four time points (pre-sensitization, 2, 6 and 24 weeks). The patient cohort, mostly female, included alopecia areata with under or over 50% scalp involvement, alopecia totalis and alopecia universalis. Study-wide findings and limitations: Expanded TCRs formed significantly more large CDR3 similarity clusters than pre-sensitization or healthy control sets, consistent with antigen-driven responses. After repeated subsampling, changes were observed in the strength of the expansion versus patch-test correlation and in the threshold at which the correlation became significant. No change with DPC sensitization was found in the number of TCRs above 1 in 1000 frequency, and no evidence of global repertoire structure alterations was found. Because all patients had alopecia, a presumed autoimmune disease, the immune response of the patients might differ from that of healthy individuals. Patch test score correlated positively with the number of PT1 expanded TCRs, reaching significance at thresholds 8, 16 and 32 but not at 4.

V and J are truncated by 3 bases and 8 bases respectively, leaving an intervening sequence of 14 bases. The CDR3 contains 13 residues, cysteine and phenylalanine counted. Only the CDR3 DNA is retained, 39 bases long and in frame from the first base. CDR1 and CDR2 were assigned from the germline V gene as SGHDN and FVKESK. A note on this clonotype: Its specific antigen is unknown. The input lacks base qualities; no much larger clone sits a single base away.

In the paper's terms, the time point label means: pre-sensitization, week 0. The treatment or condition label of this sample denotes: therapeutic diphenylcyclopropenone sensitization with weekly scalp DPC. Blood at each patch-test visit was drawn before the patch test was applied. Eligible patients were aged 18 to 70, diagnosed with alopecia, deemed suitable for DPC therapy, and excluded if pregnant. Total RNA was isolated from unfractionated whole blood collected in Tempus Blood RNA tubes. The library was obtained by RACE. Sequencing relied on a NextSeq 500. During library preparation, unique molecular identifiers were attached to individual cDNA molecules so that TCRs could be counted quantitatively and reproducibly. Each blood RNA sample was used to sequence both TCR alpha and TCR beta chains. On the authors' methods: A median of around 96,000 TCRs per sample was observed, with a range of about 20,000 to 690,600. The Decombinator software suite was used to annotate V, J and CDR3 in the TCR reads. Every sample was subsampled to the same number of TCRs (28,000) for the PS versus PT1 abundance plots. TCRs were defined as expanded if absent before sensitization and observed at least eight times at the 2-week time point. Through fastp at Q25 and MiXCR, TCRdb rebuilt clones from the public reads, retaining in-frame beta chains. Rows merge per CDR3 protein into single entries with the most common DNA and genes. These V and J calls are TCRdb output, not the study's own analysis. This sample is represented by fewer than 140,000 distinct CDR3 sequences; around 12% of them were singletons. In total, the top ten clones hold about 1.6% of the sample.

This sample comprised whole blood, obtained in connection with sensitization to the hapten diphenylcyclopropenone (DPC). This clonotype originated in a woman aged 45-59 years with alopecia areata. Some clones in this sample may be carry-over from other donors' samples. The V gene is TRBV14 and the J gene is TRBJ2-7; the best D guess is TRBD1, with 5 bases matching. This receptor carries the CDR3 CASSQGPSAKQYF. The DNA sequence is TGTGCCAGCAGCCAGGGGCCCTCCGCGAAGCAGTACTTC.